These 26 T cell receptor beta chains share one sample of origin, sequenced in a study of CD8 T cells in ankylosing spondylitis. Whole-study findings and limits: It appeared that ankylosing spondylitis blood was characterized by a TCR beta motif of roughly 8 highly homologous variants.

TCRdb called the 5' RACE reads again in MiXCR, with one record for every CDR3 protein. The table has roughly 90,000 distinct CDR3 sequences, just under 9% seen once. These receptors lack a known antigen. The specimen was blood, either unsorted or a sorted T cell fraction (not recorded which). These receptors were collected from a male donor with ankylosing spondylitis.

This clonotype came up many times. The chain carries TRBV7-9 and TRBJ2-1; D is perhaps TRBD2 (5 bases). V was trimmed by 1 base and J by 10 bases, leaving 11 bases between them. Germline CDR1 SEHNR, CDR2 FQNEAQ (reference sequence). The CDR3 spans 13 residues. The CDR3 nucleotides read TGTGCCAGCAGCTTAGGAGGGTCGGTGGAGCAGTTCTTC. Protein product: CASSLGGSVEQFF. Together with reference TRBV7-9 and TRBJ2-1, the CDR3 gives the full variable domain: DTGVSQNPRHKITKRGQNVTFRCDPISEHNRLYWYRQTLGQGPEFLTYFQNEAQLEKSRLLSDRFSAERPKGSFSTLEIQRTEQGDSAMYLCASSLGGSVEQFFGPGTRLTVL.

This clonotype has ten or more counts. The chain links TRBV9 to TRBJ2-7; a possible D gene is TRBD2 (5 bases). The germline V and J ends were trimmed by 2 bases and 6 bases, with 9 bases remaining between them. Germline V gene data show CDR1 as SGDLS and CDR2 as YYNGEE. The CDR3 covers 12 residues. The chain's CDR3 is CASSVLAGEQYF. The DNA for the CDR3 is TGTGCCAGCAGCGTCCTAGCCGGCGAGCAGTACTTC.

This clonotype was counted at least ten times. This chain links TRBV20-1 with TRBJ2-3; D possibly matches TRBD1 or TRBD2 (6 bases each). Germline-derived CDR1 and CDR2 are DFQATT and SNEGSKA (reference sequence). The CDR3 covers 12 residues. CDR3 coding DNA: TGCAGGGGGGGCCGCGGGAACGATACGCAGTATTTT. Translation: CRGGRGNDTQYF.

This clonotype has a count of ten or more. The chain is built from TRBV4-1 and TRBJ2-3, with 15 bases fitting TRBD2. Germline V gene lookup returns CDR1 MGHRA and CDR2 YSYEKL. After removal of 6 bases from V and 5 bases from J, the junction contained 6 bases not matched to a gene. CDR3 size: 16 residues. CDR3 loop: CASRRGLAGGVDTQYF. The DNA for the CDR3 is TGCGCCAGCAGGAGAGGACTAGCGGGAGGGGTAGATACGCAGTATTTT.

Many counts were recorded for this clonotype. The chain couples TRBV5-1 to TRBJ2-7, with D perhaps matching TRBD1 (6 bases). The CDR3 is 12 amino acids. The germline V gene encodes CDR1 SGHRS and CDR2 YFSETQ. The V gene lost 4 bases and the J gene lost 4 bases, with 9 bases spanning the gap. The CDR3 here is CASSLTGYEQYF. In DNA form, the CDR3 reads TGCGCCAGCAGCCTCACAGGGTACGAGCAGTACTTC.

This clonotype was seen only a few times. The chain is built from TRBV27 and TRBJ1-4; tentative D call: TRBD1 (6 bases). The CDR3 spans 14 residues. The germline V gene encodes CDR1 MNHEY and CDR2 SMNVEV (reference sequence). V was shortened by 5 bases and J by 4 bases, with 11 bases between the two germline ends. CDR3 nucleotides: TGTGCCAGCAGTCCCCCAGGGGTTAATGAAAAACTGTTTTTT. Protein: CASSPPGVNEKLFF. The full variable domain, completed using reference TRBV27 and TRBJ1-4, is EAQVTQNPRYLITVTGKKLTVTCSQNMNHEYMSWYRQDPGLGLRQIYYSMNVEVTDKGDVPEGYKVSRKEKRNFPLILESPSPNQTSLYFCASSPPGVNEKLFFGSGTQLSVL.

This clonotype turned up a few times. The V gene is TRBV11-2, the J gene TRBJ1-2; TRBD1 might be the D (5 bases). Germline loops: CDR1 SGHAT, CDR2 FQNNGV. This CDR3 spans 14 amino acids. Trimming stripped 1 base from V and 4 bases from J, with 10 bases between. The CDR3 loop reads CASSLGGASYGYTF. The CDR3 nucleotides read TGTGCCAGCAGCTTAGGTGGGGCGAGCTATGGCTACACCTTC.

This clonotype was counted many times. CDR3 DNA sequence: TGCAGTGCTAGAGCGGGGCCTATTAGCGCTCAGCCCCAGCATTTT. This encodes CSARAGPISAQPQHF. The chain employs TRBV20-1 and TRBJ1-5; D perhaps matches TRBD1 (5 bases). Trimming stripped 1 base from V and 6 bases from J, with 16 bases between. The CDR3 extends over 15 amino acids. Germline V gene sequence: CDR1 DFQATT, CDR2 SNEGSKA (reference sequence).

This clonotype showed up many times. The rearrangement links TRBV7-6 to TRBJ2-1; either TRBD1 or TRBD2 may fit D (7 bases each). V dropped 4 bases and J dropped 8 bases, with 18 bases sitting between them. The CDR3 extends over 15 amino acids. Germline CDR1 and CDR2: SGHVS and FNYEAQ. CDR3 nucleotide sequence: TGTGCCAGCAGCTCAGGGGGGACTATAAGACATGAGCAGTTCTTC. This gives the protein CASSSGGTIRHEQFF. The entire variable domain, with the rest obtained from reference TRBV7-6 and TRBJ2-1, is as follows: GAGVSQSPRYKVTKRGQDVALRCDPISGHVSLYWYRQALGQGPEFLTYFNYEAQQDKSGLPNDRFSAERPEGSISTLTIQRTEQRDSAMYRCASSSGGTIRHEQFFGPGTRLTVL.

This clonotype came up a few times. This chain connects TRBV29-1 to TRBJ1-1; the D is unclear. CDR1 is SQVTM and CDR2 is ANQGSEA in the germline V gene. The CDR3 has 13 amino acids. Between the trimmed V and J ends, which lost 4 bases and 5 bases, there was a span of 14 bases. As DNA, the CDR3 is TGCAGCGTTGTCAGTCCTCTTGGTACTGAAGCTTTCTTT. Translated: CSVVSPLGTEAFF.

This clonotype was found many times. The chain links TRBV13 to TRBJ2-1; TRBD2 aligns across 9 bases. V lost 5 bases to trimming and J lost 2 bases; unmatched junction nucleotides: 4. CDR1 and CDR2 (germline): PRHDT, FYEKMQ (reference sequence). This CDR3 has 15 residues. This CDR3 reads CASSHSGSPYNEQFF. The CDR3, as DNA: TGTGCCAGCAGCCATAGCGGGAGCCCCTACAATGAGCAGTTCTTC.

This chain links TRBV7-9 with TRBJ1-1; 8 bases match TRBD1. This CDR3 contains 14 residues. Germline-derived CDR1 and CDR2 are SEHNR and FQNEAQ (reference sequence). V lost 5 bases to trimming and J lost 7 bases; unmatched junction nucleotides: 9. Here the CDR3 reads CASSPSGGAGEAFF. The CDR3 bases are TGTGCCAGCAGCCCCTCAGGGGGCGCGGGTGAAGCTTTCTTT.

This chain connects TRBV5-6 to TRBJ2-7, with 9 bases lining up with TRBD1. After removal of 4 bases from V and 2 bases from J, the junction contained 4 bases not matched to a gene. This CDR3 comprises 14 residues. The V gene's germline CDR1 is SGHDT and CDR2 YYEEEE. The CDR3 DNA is TGTGCCAGCAGCCCGACAGGGGGAGCCTACGAGCAGTACGTC. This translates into CASSPTGGAYEQYV.

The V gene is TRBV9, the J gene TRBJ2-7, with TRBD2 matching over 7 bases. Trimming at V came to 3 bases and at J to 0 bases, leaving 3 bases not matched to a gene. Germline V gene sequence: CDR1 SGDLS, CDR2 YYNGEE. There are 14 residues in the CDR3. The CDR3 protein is CASSAAGFSYEQYF. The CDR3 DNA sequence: TGTGCCAGCAGCGCAGCGGGATTCTCCTACGAGCAGTACTTC.

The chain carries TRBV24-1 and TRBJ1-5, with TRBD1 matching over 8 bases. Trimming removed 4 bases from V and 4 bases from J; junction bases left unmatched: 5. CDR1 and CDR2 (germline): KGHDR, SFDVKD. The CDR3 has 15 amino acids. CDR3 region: CATSDPGGGNQPQHF. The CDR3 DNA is TGTGCCACCAGTGACCCAGGGGGCGGAAATCAGCCCCAGCATTTT.

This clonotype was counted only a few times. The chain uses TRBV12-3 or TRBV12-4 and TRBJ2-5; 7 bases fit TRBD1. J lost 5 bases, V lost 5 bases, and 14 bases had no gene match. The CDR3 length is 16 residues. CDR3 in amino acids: CASSRDRVEERETQYF. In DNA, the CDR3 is TGTGCCAGCAGTCGTGACAGGGTGGAGGAAAGGGAGACCCAGTACTTC.

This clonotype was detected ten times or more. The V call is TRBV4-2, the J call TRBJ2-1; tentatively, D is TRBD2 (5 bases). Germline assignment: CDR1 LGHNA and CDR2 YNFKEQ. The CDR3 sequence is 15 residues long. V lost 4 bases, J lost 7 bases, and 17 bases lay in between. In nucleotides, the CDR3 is TGTGCCAGCAGCCCTCGGGCTGGGCGGAGGAATGAGCAGTTCTTC. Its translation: CASSPRAGRRNEQFF.

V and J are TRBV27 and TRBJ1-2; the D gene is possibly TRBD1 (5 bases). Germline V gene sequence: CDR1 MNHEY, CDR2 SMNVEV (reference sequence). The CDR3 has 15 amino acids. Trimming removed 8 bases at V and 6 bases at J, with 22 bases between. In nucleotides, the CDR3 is TGTGCCAGCCAAGCTACTCCCGGGACCGGACATGGCTACACCTTC. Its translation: CASQATPGTGHGYTF.

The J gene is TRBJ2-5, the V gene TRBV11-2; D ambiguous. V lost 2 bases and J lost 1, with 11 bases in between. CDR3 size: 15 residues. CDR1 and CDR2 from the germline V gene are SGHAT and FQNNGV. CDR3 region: CASSLYRATQETQYF. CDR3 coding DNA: TGTGCCAGCAGCTTATATCGGGCTACCCAAGAGACCCAGTACTTC.

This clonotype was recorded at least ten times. CDR3 sequence: CASRPGGRSPLHF. CDR3 DNA: TGTGCCAGCAGACCAGGGGGCAGATCACCCCTCCACTTT. V usage is TRBV12-3 or TRBV12-4 and J usage is TRBJ1-6; TRBD1 matches 8 bases. The CDR3 covers 13 residues. J was trimmed by 10 bases and V by 6 bases; bases with no gene match: 5.

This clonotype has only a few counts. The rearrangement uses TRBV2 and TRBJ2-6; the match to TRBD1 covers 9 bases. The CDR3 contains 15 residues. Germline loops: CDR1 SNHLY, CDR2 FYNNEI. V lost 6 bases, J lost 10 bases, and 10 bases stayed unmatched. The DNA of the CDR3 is TGTGCCAGCAGGGCTTCCGGGACAGGGAGTAACGTCCTGACTTTC. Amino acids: CASRASGTGSNVLTF.

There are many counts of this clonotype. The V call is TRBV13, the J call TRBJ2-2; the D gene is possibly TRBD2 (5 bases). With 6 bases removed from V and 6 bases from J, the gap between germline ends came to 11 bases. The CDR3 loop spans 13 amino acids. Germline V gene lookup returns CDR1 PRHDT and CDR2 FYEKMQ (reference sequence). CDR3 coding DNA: TGTGCCAGCAGACTAGGATCCGCCGGGGAGCTGTTTTTT. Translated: CASRLGSAGELFF.

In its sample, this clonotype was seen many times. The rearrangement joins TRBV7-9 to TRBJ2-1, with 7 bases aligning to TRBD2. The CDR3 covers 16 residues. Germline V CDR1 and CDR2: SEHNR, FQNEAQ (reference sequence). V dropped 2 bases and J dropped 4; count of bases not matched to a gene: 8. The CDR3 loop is CASSLTALARYNEQFF. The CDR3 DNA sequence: TGTGCCAGCAGCTTAACAGCACTAGCGAGATACAATGAGCAGTTCTTC.

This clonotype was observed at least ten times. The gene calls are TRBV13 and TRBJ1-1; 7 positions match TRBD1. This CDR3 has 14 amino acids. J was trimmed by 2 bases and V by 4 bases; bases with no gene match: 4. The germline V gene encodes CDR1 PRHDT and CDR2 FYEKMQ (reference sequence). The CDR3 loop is CASSSGQLNTEAFF. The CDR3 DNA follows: TGTGCCAGCAGCTCGGGACAGCTAAACACTGAAGCTTTCTTT. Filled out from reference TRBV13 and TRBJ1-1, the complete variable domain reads AAGVIQSPRHLIKEKRETATLKCYPIPRHDTVYWYQQGPGQDPQFLISFYEKMQSDKGSIPDRFSAQQFSDYHSELNMSSLELGDSALYFCASSSGQLNTEAFFGQGTRLTVV.

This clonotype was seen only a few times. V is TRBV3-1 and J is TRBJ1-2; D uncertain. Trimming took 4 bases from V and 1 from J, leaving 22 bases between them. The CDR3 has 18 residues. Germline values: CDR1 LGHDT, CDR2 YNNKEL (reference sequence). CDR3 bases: TGTGCCAGCAGCCGAACAACCTTACGGCAGGAAGATAACTATGGCTACACCTTC. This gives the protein CASSRTTLRQEDNYGYTF.

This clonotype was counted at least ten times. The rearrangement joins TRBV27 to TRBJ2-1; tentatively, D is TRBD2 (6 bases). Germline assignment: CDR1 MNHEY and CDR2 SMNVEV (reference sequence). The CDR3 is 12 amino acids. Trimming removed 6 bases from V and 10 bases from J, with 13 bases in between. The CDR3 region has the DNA TGTGCCAGCAGCCCTCAAGGGAGGGAGCAGTTCTTC. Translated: CASSPQGREQFF.